The sequence of this TCR beta chain was determined in a study of shared clonotypes between healthy human individuals. Clones were read by immunoSEQ multiplex PCR, and TCRdb kept only the in-frame ones, dropping some. The table includes about 690,000 clones, roughly 88% detected once. The CDR3 has 14 amino acids. Trimming pared 7 bases from V and 7 bases from J, leaving 17 bases between. Germline values: CDR1 MNHEY, CDR2 SMNVEV (reference sequence). Study-level results: Clonotypes shared by all four sorted-subset donors had higher generation probabilities than non-shared clonotypes. On the whole, naive subsets had larger estimated richness than memory subsets had.

Remarks on this clone: Its antigen is not identified.

The receptor comes from a man between 18 and 35 years old in good health. Some clones in this sample may be carry-over from other donors' samples. The J gene is TRBJ2-1, the V gene TRBV27; no reliable D call. Sequencing was carried out using memory CD8+ T cells from PBMCs. Subset in this sample: CD45RO+ cells pooled with CCR7-negative TemRA cells. CDR3 sequence: CASTPLGPANEQFF. For the CDR3, the DNA is TGTGCCAGCACCCCCCTTGGGCCGGCGAATGAGCAGTTCTTC.